This T cell receptor (beta chain) derives from a study of T cells in Graves' hyperthyroidism and ophthalmopathy. Whole-study results and caveats: In the blood, most expanded thyroid clonotypes above 0.001 appeared as well. From stable hyperthyroidism, ophthalmopathy was separated by a 13 V-J model.

Germline V gene lookup returns CDR1 DFQATT and CDR2 SNEGSKA (reference sequence). The CDR3 runs to 14 residues. The V end was cut by 0 bases, the J end by 8 bases, with 16 bases between. Researchers amplified the TCR beta CDR3 regions from RNA transcripts. RT-PCR in the first round (using the HTBI primer set) targeted the TCR CDR3. MiXCR, run by TCRdb on the multiplex PCR reads, gives a single entry per CDR3 protein. The sample shows around 580,000 distinct CDR3 sequences, around 42% of them seen only once. Hyperthyroidism in the patients, aged 18 to 65, was newly diagnosed and under 2 months in duration. Orbital computed tomography, thyroid ultrasound, serum thyroxine and TRAb, and clinical symptoms together informed the diagnoses. A note on this clonotype: Its antigen is currently unknown.

Specimen: peripheral blood or thyroid tissue (not recorded which). The receptor comes from a woman aged 18-29 years with Graves' hyperthyroidism. This chain connects TRBV20-1 to TRBJ1-1; D uncertain. As DNA, the CDR3 is TGCAGTGCTAGAGATCTGACTAGCGATTCGGAAGCTTTCTTT. Amino acids: CSARDLTSDSEAFF.